This T cell receptor (beta chain) was captured in a study of cytomegalovirus exposure and HLA in healthy donors. Points from the study as a whole: For most TCR beta V segments, an earlier analysis put the productive rate at about 87% or about 30% of the time. The authors later found TCR association rates varying by HLA locus, with DRB1 most and HLA-C fewest.

The PCR contained 60 Vbeta and 13 Jbeta primers. Per the authors' pipeline: A later analysis counted approximately 80 million unique TCR beta chains, about 11 million shared. Profiled with immunoSEQ multiplex PCR; TCRdb holds only in-frame clones, not every one. V and J calls and clone size are as listed in that table; D and trimming were resolved from the DNA. This sample has 150,000 to 200,000 clones, with around 77% found just once. Trimming removed 5 bases at V and 9 bases at J, with 19 bases between. CDR1 SEHNR and CDR2 FQNEAQ come from the germline V gene (reference sequence). CDR3 length: 14 amino acids. As for this clone: The antigen remains undetermined.

The V gene is TRBV7-9, the J gene TRBJ1-2, with D possibly being TRBD1 (5 bases). The TCR was taken from a man aged 50 to 59 in good health and CMV-seropositive. Sequencing was performed on PBMCs. CDR3 DNA: TGTGCCAGCAGCGAAGGGACTTCGCCAGGACGCTACACCTTC. This translates into CASSEGTSPGRYTF.